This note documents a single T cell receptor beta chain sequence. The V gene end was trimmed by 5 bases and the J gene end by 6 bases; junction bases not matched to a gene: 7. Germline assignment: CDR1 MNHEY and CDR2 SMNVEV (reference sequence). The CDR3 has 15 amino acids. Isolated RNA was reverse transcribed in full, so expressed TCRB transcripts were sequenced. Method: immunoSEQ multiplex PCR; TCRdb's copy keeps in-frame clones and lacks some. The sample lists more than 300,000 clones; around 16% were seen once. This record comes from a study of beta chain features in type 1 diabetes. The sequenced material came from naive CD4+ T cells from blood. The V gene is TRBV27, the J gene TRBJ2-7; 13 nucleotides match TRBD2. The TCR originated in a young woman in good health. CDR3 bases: TGTGCCAGCAGTCCCGGACTAGCGGGAGACTCCGAGCAGTACTTC. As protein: CASSPGLAGDSEQYF.